The rows below give T cell receptor beta chains drawn from one sample of a study of blood T cell repertoires in COVID-19. Repertoires were generated with immunoSEQ multiplex PCR, while TCRdb's copy carries only in-frame clones and drops some. The sample includes 60,000 or so clones, around 88% of them seen just once. Sequencing input: peripheral blood. Receptors originate from a man aged 55-75 years with acute or convalescent COVID-19. Both conserved end residues are part of each CDR3. The order of the fields is clone size, D gene, V gene, J gene, CDR3 DNA, CDR3 protein. A D gene is named only where the DNA matches it firmly. Clone size, where shown, is once, few, many, or a class for clones that have expanded.

NA	TRBD2	TRBV5-1	TRBJ2-1	TGCGCCAGCAGCCCGGATCCGCGGGAGGGCGGGAATGAGCAGTTCTTC	CASSPDPREGGNEQFF
NA	NA	TRBV5-1	TRBJ2-7	TGCGCCAGCAGCTCCGACACCTCCTCCTACGAGCAGTACTTC	CASSSDTSSYEQYF
NA	TRBD1	TRBV18	TRBJ2-1	TGTGCCAGCTCACCGGCAGGGGGCTCCTACAATGAGCAGTTCTTC	CASSPAGGSYNEQFF
NA	NA	TRBV28	TRBJ2-2	TGTGCCAGCGCTGAAGGGAGGATCGGGGCCGGGGAGCTGTTTTTT	CASAEGRIGAGELFF
NA	NA	TRBV24-1	TRBJ1-1	TGTGCCACCAGTCTCACAGGTACCTCTGAAGCTTTCTTT	CATSLTGTSEAFF
NA	NA	TRBV2	TRBJ2-2	TGTGCCAGCAGGCCTGGATCCAGGGCCGGGGAGCTGTTTTTT	CASRPGSRAGELFF
NA	TRBD2	TRBV29-1	TRBJ2-1	TGCAGCGCAGACCGGACTAGCGGTTACAATGAGCAGTTCTTC	CSADRTSGYNEQFF
NA	NA	TRBV14	TRBJ2-1	TGTGCCAGCAGCCTCCCCGGTAGGTTGGGGCTAGCCTACAATGAGCAGTTCTTC	CASSLPGRLGLAYNEQFF
NA	NA	TRBV19	TRBJ2-1	TGTGCCAGTAGTATAGTAAGCGGTAATGAGCAGTTCTTC	CASSIVSGNEQFF
NA	NA	TRBV7-9	TRBJ1-1	TGTGCCTTGAGGGGGGGAACTGAAGCTTTCTTT	CALRGGTEAFF
NA	TRBD1	TRBV30	TRBJ1-5	TGTGCCTGGAGTCGACAGGGATACAATCAGCCCCAGCATTTT	CAWSRQGYNQPQHF
NA	NA	TRBV5-5	TRBJ1-1	TGTGCCAGCAGCCCCACCACCTACGGCACTGAAGCTTTCTTT	CASSPTTYGTEAFF
NA	NA	TRBV7-3	TRBJ2-3	TGTGCCAGCAGCTTAAGTATGGGCTCTCCGCAGTATTTT	CASSLSMGSPQYF
NA	NA	TRBV6-1	TRBJ1-5	TGTGCCAGCAGTGATTCATTGACATATCCCAATCAGCCCCAGCATTTT	CASSDSLTYPNQPQHF
once	TRBD2	TRBV27	TRBJ2-1	TGTGCCAGCAGGGCGGCGGGACTAGCGGGAAATGAGCAGTTCTTC	CASRAAGLAGNEQFF
once	NA	TRBV6-5	TRBJ2-5	TGTGCCAGCACCGGAGTAGAGACCCAGTACTTC	CASTGVETQYF
NA	TRBD1	TRBV19	TRBJ2-1	TGTGCCAGTAGTCCCGGGGACAGGTCTTTGTTCGATGAGCAGTTCTTC	CASSPGDRSLFDEQFF
NA	TRBD1	TRBV18	TRBJ1-5	TGTGCCAGCTCACCACCGGGACAGGGGGCGGGTAGCAATCAGCCCCAGCATTTT	CASSPPGQGAGSNQPQHF
NA	NA	TRBV4-2	TRBJ1-2	TGTGCCAGCAGCCAGGGAGGGGCGTCTGGCTACACCTTC	CASSQGGASGYTF
NA	NA	TRBV4-1	TRBJ1-5	TGCGCCAGCAGCCAACCAACAGGGAAAGGTGTGGGTCAGCCCCAGCATTTT	CASSQPTGKGVGQPQHF
NA	TRBD2	TRBV28	TRBJ2-1	TGTGCCAGCAGACCACCGGGACTAGCGATCAACAATGAGCAGTTCTTC	CASRPPGLAINNEQFF
NA	NA	TRBV28	TRBJ1-2	TGTGCCAGCAGTCCGTACAGGGATGGCTACACCTTC	CASSPYRDGYTF
NA	NA	TRBV2	TRBJ1-1	TGTGCCAGCAGTGAAGTCCGACAGCCGAACACTGAAGCTTTCTTT	CASSEVRQPNTEAFF
NA	TRBD2	TRBV28	TRBJ2-2	TGTGCCAGCAGTTTAGAGGGACTAGCGGGAAAGAACACCGGGGAGCTGTTTTTT	CASSLEGLAGKNTGELFF
NA	TRBD2	TRBV28	TRBJ2-4	TGTGCCAGCAGTTTCCAGCGGGAGACTTTGTGGGCCAAAAACATTCAGTACTTC	CASSFQRETLWAKNIQYF
NA	TRBD1	TRBV28	TRBJ1-6	TGTGCCAGCAGTCCCGGACAGGGGAATAGTTCACCCCTCCACTTT	CASSPGQGNSSPLHF
NA	TRBD2	TRBV5-1	TRBJ2-1	TGCGCCAGCAGCTTGGGGTTAGCGGGAATCAATGAGCAGTTCTTC	CASSLGLAGINEQFF
NA	NA	TRBV18	TRBJ1-2	TGTGCCAGCTCACCACTCGGGGAGGGCGATGGCTACACCTTC	CASSPLGEGDGYTF
NA	TRBD2	TRBV19	TRBJ2-3	TGTGCCAGTAGTATGGGGACTAGCATAAATACGCAGTATTTT	CASSMGTSINTQYF
once	NA	TRBV11-2	TRBJ2-7	TGTGCCAGCAGCTTAGAAACGCTGGGCAAAATGACCTACGAGCAGTACTTC	CASSLETLGKMTYEQYF
NA	NA	TRBV23-1	TRBJ2-2	TGCGCCAGCAGTCAATTCCCGGGGGCCGGGGAGCTGTTTTTT	CASSQFPGAGELFF
NA	NA	TRBV6-5	TRBJ2-3	TGTGCCAGCAGTTACCAGAGCGTAACAGGTGACTGGGCGCAGTATTTT	CASSYQSVTGDWAQYF
NA	NA	TRBV10-1	TRBJ2-1	TGCGCCAGCAGTGACCGGCGGCGGGCCCAGAATGAGCAGTTCTTC	CASSDRRRAQNEQFF